The T cell receptor beta chain under discussion was sequenced for a study of T cell responses to AZD1222 COVID-19 vaccine. The repertoire was sequenced with immunoSEQ multiplex PCR; TCRdb's copy has only in-frame clones and lacks some. The repertoire holds about 140,000 clones, 88% seen once, with 3% to 4.5% in the top ten. Study-level points and caveats: Clonal diversity was possibly underestimated, and white British individuals and females predominated among donors.

Of note for this clone: The antigen is unknown.

V was pared by 3 bases and J by 1 base, with 6 bases of the junction left unmatched. Germline values: CDR1 SGHDT, CDR2 YYEEEE. The CDR3 is 16 amino acids. The receptor's source is an adult in good health. The sequencing used peripheral blood, collected on day 0 of AZD1222 vaccination. The rearrangement uses TRBV5-6 and TRBJ2-3; the match to TRBD1 covers 9 bases. DNA of the CDR3: TGTGCCAGCAGCTCGGGGACAGGGCGACGCACAGATACGCAGTATTTT. Protein: CASSSGTGRRTDTQYF.